This TCR beta chain is from a study of blood T cell repertoires in COVID-19. Participants spanned ages roughly 18 to 90 years and resided in 20 to 30 US areas. Donors of Cohort 3 who recovered were those that had two negative PCRs, clearance, or symptom resolution. This clone has only one observation. Germline values: CDR1 LGHDT, CDR2 YNNKEL (reference sequence). Trimming left V 5 bases short and J 0 bases short, with 10 bases between. The CDR3 is made up of 14 amino acids. Original methodology: Nucleated cell number was recorded as an estimate derived from reference gene primer amplification. Sequencing was performed with immunoSEQ multiplex PCR; in TCRdb, only in-frame clones are kept and a portion is missing. V, J and clone size reflect that table, while D and trimming were determined from the DNA. Here the sample spans 250,000 or so clones, 80% to 85% being singletons.

The V gene is TRBV3-1 (or the pseudogene TRBV3-2), the J gene TRBJ1-1; D is possibly TRBD1 (5 bases). The sequenced sample consisted of PBMCs or T cells enriched from blood (not recorded which). This sequence was found in a middle-aged man who had recovered from COVID-19. The CDR3 DNA follows: TGTGCCAGCAGCGACGACAGCGTGAACACTGAAGCTTTCTTT. Protein product: CASSDDSVNTEAFF.